The next 22 T cell receptor beta chains were all read from a single sample in a study of tumor and adjacent non-tumor tissue in lung cancer. The library came from three nested PCR rounds adapted from ARM-PCR protocols. TCRdb independently ran MiXCR on the multiplex PCR reads; one entry per CDR3 protein. This sample has about 86,000 distinct CDR3 sequences, with under 80% found just once. The template was RNA from unsorted bulk tissue. More than 3 cm separated this lung sample from the edge of the tumor. Sequenced: distant non-tumor lung tissue. The receptors originated from a woman aged 45-65 years with non-small cell lung cancer.

Regarding this clonotype: A read error may account for a junction end that differs from germline. This sequence joins TRBV6-6 and TRBJ2-5; D is tentatively TRBD1 or TRBD2 (5 bases each). CDR3 size: 15 residues. The germline gives CDR1 MNHNY, CDR2 SVGAGI (reference sequence). The CDR3 region is CTSSPRDPAGETQYF. As DNA, the CDR3 is TGTACCAGCAGTCCCCGGGACCCAGCTGGGGAGACCCAGTATTTC.

This clonotype was counted between two and nine times. Possible read error: a much larger clone is one base away. The chain has TRBV28 and TRBJ1-5; D may be TRBD1 (5 bases). Germline V CDR1 and CDR2: MDHEN, SYDVKM. Trimming left V 2 bases short and J 0 bases short, with 14 bases between. The CDR3 has 17 amino acids. This CDR3 reads CASSLARQPVSNQPQHF. The CDR3 DNA reads TGTGCCAGCAGTTTAGCCCGACAGCCTGTTAGCAATCAGCCCCAGCATTTT.

In its sample, this clonotype was seen many times. This rearrangement joins TRBV10-1 to TRBJ2-7; D gene uncertain. Trimming pared 0 bases from V and 7 bases from J, leaving 13 bases between. Germline CDR1 WNHNN, CDR2 SYGVQD (reference sequence). The CDR3 runs 14 residues. The CDR3 region has the DNA TGCGCCAGCAGTGAGTCTTTCCGGGCCTGGGAGCAGTACTTC. It yields the protein CASSESFRAWEQYF.

This clonotype showed up just once. This chain connects TRBV4-2 to TRBJ2-1; D is undetermined. Between the trimmed V and J ends, which lost 4 bases and 10 bases, there was a span of 20 bases. Germline loops: CDR1 LGHNA, CDR2 YNFKEQ. The CDR3 sequence is 15 residues long. CDR3 sequence: CASSPQETPWNEQFF. The CDR3 bases are TGTGCCAGCAGCCCCCAAGAGACCCCATGGAACGAGCAGTTCTTC.

A remark on this clonotype: Likely a read error: the CDR3 ends without its conserved phenylalanine or tryptophan. The chain carries TRBV19 and TRBJ2-1; 12 nucleotides match TRBD2. Germline V gene lookup returns CDR1 LNHDA and CDR2 SQIVND (reference sequence). There are 18 residues in the CDR3. CDR3 DNA: TGTGCCAGTAGCCGACCGGGACTAGCGGGCCCCTCCTGCAATGAGCAGTTCATC. Encoded protein: CASSRPGLAGPSCNEQFI.

Details on this clonotype: This CDR3 is missing its conserved last phenylalanine or tryptophan, likely due to a read error. No DNA is shown, since the ends of the CDR3 on it are uncertain; the CDR3 is the one TCRdb lists. The chain carries TRBV13 and TRBJ2-3. Germline V gives CDR1 PRHDT, CDR2 FYEKMQ (reference sequence). From its first to its last residue, the CDR3 has 13 amino acids. The CDR3 protein is CDSSLSVVGTQFL.

The J gene is TRBJ2-2, the V gene TRBV9, with D tentatively TRBD1 (6 bases). Trimming removed 3 bases at V and 6 bases at J, with 15 bases between. Germline values: CDR1 SGDLS, CDR2 YYNGEE. The CDR3 consists of 15 residues. The CDR3 region has the DNA TGTGCCAGCAGCGGGGGGCTAGTGAGCCCCGGGGAGCTGTTTTTT. Protein: CASSGGLVSPGELFF.

On this clonotype: The missing conserved phenylalanine or tryptophan at the end of this CDR3 makes a read error likely. The CDR3 DNA sequence: TGTGCCAGCAGTAGGGACAGGGGGCAAGAGATCCAGTACTAC. This sequence encodes CASSRDRGQEIQYY. The chain uses TRBV6-5 and TRBJ2-5, with 12 nucleotides matching TRBD1. This CDR3 spans 14 amino acids. The germline CDR1 and CDR2 sequences are MNHEY and SVGAGI.

As for this clonotype: An end of the junction differs from the germline gene, which may be a read error. J is TRBJ2-7 and V is TRBV11-2; D possibly corresponds to TRBD1 (5 bases). Looked up from germline, CDR1 is SGHAT and CDR2 is FQNNGV. The CDR3 has 14 residues. In nucleotides, the CDR3 is TGTGCCAGCAGCCTGGCGGACACTGCATACGACCAGTACTTC. Its protein product is CASSLADTAYDQYF.

The chain links TRBV4-1 to TRBJ2-1; D gene ambiguous. The CDR3 consists of 12 residues. V lost 6 bases and J 9 bases, leaving 12 bases between the germline ends. Germline lookup yields CDR1 MGHRA and CDR2 YSYEKL. CDR3 region: CASSSPRVEQFF. DNA of the CDR3: TGCGCCAGCAGTTCCCCTAGGGTTGAGCAGTTCTTC.

As concerns this clonotype: A much larger clone lies a single base off, so this may be a read error. The rearrangement links TRBV4-1 to TRBJ1-3, with D uncertain. The CDR3 runs 17 residues. Germline-derived CDR1 and CDR2 are MGHRA and YSYEKL. V lost 0 bases and J 5 bases, leaving 17 bases between the germline ends. CDR3 region: CASSQDRSGIGRNTIYF. Here the CDR3 DNA reads TGCGCCAGCAGCCAAGATAGGTCCGGGATAGGGAGAAACACCATATATTTT.

A word on this clonotype: One end of the junction does not line up with germline, which may come from a read error. This chain joins TRBV11-2 and TRBJ2-1; D is perhaps TRBD2 (7 bases). The length of the CDR3 is 16 residues. Germline-derived CDR1 and CDR2 are SGHAT and FQNNGV. Here the CDR3 reads CASSLKAGAGHNEHFF. The CDR3 region has the DNA TGTGCAAGCAGCTTAAAGGCGGGAGCGGGACACAATGAGCATTTCTTC.

For this clonotype: This clone may be a read error of a much larger clone one base away. The V gene is TRBV24-1, the J gene TRBJ2-1; tentative D call: TRBD1 (5 bases). There are 15 residues in the CDR3. CDR1 and CDR2 (germline): KGHDR, SFDVKD. The DNA of the CDR3 is TGTGCCTCCAGTGATCGTTGGACACGCTACAATGAGCAGTTCTTC. Protein product: CASSDRWTRYNEQFF.

This clonotype showed up just a few times. The junction differs from germline at one of its ends, possibly a read error. This chain connects TRBV20-1 to TRBJ2-7; tentative D call: TRBD1 (5 bases). Germline V lookup: CDR1 DFQATT, CDR2 SNEGSKA (reference sequence). This CDR3 comprises 13 residues. The CDR3 DNA reads as TGCTGTGCTAGTCCTGCAGGGACCTACGAGCAGTACTTC. Translation gives CCASPAGTYEQYF.

A note on this clonotype: A much larger clone is a single base away; this may be a read error. This chain connects TRBV20-1 to TRBJ2-7, with D unclear. There are 12 residues in the CDR3. Germline V gene sequence: CDR1 DFQATT, CDR2 SNEGSKA (reference sequence). CDR3 DNA sequence: TGCAGTGTTAGAGTCCAGGAGTACGAGCAGTACTTC. Translated, it gives CSVRVQEYEQYF.

As concerns this clonotype: A junction end diverges from the germline sequence, so it may reflect a read error. This chain links TRBV29-1 with TRBJ2-7; D possibly corresponds to TRBD2 (6 bases). CDR1 SQVTM and CDR2 ANQGSEA come from the germline V gene. The CDR3 has 13 amino acids. The DNA for the CDR3 is TGCGGCGTTGCGGCGGGGCAGAGGATCGAGCAGTACTTC. The encoded protein is CGVAAGQRIEQYF.

The V gene is TRBV12-3 or TRBV12-4, the J gene TRBJ2-1; TRBD1 agrees at 7 bases. The CDR3 length is 17 residues. V trimming: 6 bases; J trimming: 7 bases; junction bases outside the gene matches: 18. Here the CDR3 DNA reads TGTGCCAGCAGATTCCAACCGACAGGGTCCCAGTCAAATGAGCAGTTCTTC. This translates into CASRFQPTGSQSNEQFF.

This sequence joins TRBV11-2 and TRBJ2-3; possibly TRBD2 for D (6 bases). This CDR3 is built from 19 residues. CDR1 SGHAT and CDR2 FQNNGV come from the germline V gene. V was cut by 8 bases and J by 1 base, with 28 bases left in between. CDR3 protein: CASCIRLEGGKFGTDTQYF. The CDR3 DNA is TGTGCCAGCTGCATCAGACTAGAAGGAGGGAAATTCGGCACAGATACGCAGTATTTT.

The chain combines TRBV18 with TRBJ1-1; tentatively, D is TRBD1 (5 bases). Germline assignment: CDR1 KGHSH and CDR2 LQKENI. The length of the CDR3 is 18 residues. Trimming removed 0 bases from V and 5 bases from J, with 22 bases in between. The DNA for the CDR3 is TGTGCCAGCTCACCACCGAACAGGAGTCTGAGAGGGAGGACTGAAGCTTTCTTT. Its translation is CASSPPNRSLRGRTEAFF.

This clonotype has ten or more counts. The chain joins TRBV7-8 to TRBJ2-7; maybe TRBD2 (6 bases). Per the germline V gene, CDR1 is SGHVS and CDR2 is FQNEAQ. Between the trimmed V and J ends, which lost 1 base and 5 bases, there was a span of 9 bases. The CDR3 spans 13 residues. The CDR3 coding sequence is TGTGCCAGCAGCTTAGAGAGGAGGGACGAGCAGTACTTC. This sequence encodes CASSLERRDEQYF.

The V gene is TRBV29-1, the J gene TRBJ2-3, with a weak D call TRBD2 (5 bases). Germline V CDR1 and CDR2: SQVTM, ANQGSEA. The CDR3 extends over 13 amino acids. Trimming removed 5 bases at V and 4 bases at J, with 13 bases between. The CDR3: CSVLSGFPDTQYF. As DNA, the CDR3 is TGCAGCGTTCTGAGCGGCTTCCCAGATACGCAGTATTTT.

Details on this clonotype: Mismatch with germline at one junction end may stem from a read error. V and J are TRBV5-1 and TRBJ2-5, with TRBD2 matching over 12 bases. Germline-derived CDR1 and CDR2 are SGHRS and YFSETQ. This CDR3 spans 16 amino acids. This chain's CDR3 is CASSSNPTSGGESQYF. The CDR3 DNA reads TGCGCCAGCAGCTCCAACCCGACTAGCGGGGGTGAGAGCCAGTACTTC.